These 5 T cell receptor beta chains came from one sample sequenced in a study of T cell responses to AZD1222 COVID-19 vaccine. The table came from immunoSEQ multiplex PCR; TCRdb's copy has only in-frame clones and leaves some out. The table records approximately 180,000 clones, roughly 92% of them present only once. This material consisted of peripheral blood, taken on day 0 of AZD1222 vaccination. These receptors were taken from an adult in good health.

This sequence joins TRBV19 and TRBJ1-1; D uncertain. This CDR3 is 14 amino acids long. V dropped 4 bases and J dropped 0 bases, with 9 bases sitting between them. Germline assignment: CDR1 LNHDA and CDR2 SQIVND (reference sequence). The CDR3 loop reads CASSRSTMNTEAFF. CDR3 DNA: TGTGCCAGTAGTAGGAGCACCATGAACACTGAAGCTTTCTTT.

The genes are TRBV5-8 and TRBJ2-7; D is possibly TRBD1 (6 bases). The V end lost 0 bases, the J end lost 5 bases, and 21 bases lay between the germline ends. This CDR3 comprises 17 residues. Germline CDR1 reads SGHTS; CDR2 reads YDEGEE. The CDR3 region has the DNA TGTGCCAGCAGCTTGGGGGTGGTCCAGGGGTCGGTTCACGAGCAGTACTTC. Amino acids: CASSLGVVQGSVHEQYF.

The gene calls are TRBV18 and TRBJ1-5; no firm D call. V lost 4 bases and J lost 2, with 9 bases in between. The CDR3 has 14 residues. Germline V gene lookup returns CDR1 KGHSH and CDR2 LQKENI. CDR3 region: CASSQDAGNQPQHF. CDR3 nucleotides: TGTGCCAGCTCACAAGACGCGGGCAATCAGCCCCAGCATTTT. Full variable domain (rest looked up from reference TRBV18 and TRBJ1-5): NAGVMQNPRHLVRRRGQEARLRCSPMKGHSHVYWYRQLPEEGLKFMVYLQKENIIDESGMPKERFSAEFPKEGPSILRIQQVVRGDSAAYFCASSQDAGNQPQHFGDGTRLSIL.

V gene TRBV5-1 combines with J gene TRBJ2-7; 8 bases are a match to TRBD1. The V and J ends lost 3 bases and 6 bases, in that order; junction bases with no gene match: 5. The CDR3 spans 13 residues. The germline V gene has CDR1 SGHRS and CDR2 YFSETQ. The CDR3 DNA reads as TGCGCCAGCAGCTCCGACAGGGGCGGCGAGCAGTACTTC. Translation gives CASSSDRGGEQYF.

J is TRBJ1-2 and V is TRBV4-1, with no clear D. Trimming stripped 2 bases from V and 5 bases from J, with 15 bases between. Germline CDR1 and CDR2: MGHRA and YSYEKL. The CDR3 is 15 residues long. The CDR3 region is CASSQSEDGIYGYTF. The CDR3 DNA reads TGCGCCAGCAGCCAATCGGAAGACGGGATTTATGGCTACACCTTC.